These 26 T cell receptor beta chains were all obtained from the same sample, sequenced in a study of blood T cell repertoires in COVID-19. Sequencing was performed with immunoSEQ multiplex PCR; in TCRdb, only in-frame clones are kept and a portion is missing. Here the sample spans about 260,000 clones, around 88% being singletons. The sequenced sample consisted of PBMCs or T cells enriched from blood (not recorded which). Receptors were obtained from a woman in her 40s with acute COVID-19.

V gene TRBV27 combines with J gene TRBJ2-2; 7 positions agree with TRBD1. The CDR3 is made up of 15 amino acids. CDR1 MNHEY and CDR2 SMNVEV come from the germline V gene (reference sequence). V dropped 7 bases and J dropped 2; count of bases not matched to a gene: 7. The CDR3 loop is CASNSGGANTGELFF. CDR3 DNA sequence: TGTGCCAGCAACTCAGGGGGAGCCAACACCGGGGAGCTGTTTTTT.

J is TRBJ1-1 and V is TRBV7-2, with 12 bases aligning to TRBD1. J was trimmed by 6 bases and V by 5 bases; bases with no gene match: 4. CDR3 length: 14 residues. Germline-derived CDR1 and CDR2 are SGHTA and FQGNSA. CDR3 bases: TGTGCCAGCAGCCGGGGACAGGGGGCCGCTGAAGCTTTCTTT. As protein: CASSRGQGAAEAFF.

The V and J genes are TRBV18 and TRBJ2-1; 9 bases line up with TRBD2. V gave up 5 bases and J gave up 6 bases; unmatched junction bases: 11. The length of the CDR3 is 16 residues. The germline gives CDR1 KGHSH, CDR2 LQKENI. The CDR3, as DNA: TGTGCCAGCTCAGGGCTTAGCGGGAGTTTGGGCAATGAGCAGTTCTTC. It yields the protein CASSGLSGSLGNEQFF.

As DNA, the CDR3 is TGTGCCAGCAGCGCCCGACTAGCGGCGGTGGGAGAGCAGTACTTC. As protein: CASSARLAAVGEQYF. This rearrangement joins TRBV4-2 to TRBJ2-7, with 9 nucleotides matching TRBD2. Germline loops: CDR1 LGHNA, CDR2 YNFKEQ. The V segment lost 5 bases and the J segment 7 bases; nucleotides outside the gene matches: 12. The CDR3 is made up of 15 amino acids.

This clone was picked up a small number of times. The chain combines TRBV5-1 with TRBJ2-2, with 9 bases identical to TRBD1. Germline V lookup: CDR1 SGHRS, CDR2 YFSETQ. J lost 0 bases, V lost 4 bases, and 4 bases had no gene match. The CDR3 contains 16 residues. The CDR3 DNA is TGCGCCAGCAGCGCAGGACAGGGGTCGAACACCGGGGAGCTGTTTTTT. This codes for CASSAGQGSNTGELFF.

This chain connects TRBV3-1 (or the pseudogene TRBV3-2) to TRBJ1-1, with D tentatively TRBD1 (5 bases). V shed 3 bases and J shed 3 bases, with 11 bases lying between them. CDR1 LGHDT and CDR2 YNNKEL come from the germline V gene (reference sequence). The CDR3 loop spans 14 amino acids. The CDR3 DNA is TGTGCCAGCAGCCACGTTGACAGAGACACTGAAGCTTTCTTT. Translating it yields CASSHVDRDTEAFF.

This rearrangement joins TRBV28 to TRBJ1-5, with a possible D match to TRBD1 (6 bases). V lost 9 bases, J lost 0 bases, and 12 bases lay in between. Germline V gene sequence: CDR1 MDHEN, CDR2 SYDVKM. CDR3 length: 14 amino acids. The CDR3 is CASVRTVSNQPQHF. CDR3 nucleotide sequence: TGTGCCAGTGTTCGGACAGTTAGCAATCAGCCCCAGCATTTT.

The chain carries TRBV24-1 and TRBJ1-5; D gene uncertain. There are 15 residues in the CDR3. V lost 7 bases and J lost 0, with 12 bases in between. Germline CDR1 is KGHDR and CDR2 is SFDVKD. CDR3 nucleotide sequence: TGTGCCACCAGCCCGTCCCGTAATAGCAATCAGCCCCAGCATTTT. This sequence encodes CATSPSRNSNQPQHF.

CDR3 in DNA: TGTGCCAGCAGTGCGGACAGGGGATATCAGCCCCAGCATTTT. It yields the protein CASSADRGYQPQHF. The chain recombines TRBV2 with TRBJ1-5; TRBD1 matches 9 bases. This CDR3 has 14 residues. Germline CDR1 and CDR2: SNHLY and FYNNEI. The trim removed 4 bases at V and 5 bases at J, leaving 3 bases unmatched.

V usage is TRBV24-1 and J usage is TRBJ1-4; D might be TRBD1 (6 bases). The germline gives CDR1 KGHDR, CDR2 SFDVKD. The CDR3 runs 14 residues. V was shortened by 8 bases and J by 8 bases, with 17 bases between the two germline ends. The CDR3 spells CATTVGGAGEKLFF. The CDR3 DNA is TGTGCCACCACCGTAGGGGGGGCCGGGGAAAAACTGTTTTTT.

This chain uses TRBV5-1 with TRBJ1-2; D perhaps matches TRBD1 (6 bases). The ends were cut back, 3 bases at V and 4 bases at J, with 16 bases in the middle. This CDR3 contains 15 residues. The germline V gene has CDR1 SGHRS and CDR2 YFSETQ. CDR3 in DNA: TGCGCCAGCAGCTCAGACAGGAGTGGGGGCTATGGCTACACCTTC. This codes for CASSSDRSGGYGYTF.

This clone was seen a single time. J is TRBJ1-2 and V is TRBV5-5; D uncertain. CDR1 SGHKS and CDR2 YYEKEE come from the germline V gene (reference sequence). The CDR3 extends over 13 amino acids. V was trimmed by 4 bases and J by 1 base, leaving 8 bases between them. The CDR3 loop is CASSPHNNYGYTF. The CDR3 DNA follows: TGTGCCAGCAGCCCACATAATAACTATGGCTACACCTTC.

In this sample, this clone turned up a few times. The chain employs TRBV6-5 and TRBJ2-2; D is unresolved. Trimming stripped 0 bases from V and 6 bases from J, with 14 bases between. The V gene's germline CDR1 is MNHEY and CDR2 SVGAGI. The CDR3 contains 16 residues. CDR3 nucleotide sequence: TGTGCCAGCAGTTACTCGAATTACGGTAGTTCCGGGGAGCTGTTTTTT. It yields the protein CASSYSNYGSSGELFF.

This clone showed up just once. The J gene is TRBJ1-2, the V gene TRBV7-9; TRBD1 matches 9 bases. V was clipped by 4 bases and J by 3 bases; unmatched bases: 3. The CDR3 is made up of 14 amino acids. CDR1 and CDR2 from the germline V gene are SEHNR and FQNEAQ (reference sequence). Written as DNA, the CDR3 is TGTGCCAGCAGCTCCCGGACAGGGGACTATGGCTACACCTTC. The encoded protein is CASSSRTGDYGYTF.

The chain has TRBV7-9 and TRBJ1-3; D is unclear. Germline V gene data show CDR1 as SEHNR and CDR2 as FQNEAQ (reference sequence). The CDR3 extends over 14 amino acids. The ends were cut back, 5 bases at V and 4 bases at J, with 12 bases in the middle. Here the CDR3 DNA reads TGTGCCAGCAGCCTCCGGACTGCCGGAAACACCATATATTTT. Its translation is CASSLRTAGNTIYF. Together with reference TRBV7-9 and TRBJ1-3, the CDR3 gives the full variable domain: DTGVSQNPRHKITKRGQNVTFRCDPISEHNRLYWYRQTLGQGPEFLTYFQNEAQLEKSRLLSDRFSAERPKGSFSTLEIQRTEQGDSAMYLCASSLRTAGNTIYFGEGSWLTVV.

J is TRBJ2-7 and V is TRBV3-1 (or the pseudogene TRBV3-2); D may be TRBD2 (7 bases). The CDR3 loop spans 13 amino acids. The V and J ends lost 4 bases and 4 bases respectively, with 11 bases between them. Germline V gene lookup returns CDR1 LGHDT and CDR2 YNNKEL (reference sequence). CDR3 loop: CASSLRGAYEQYF. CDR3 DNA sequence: TGTGCCAGCAGCCTCCGGGGGGCGTACGAGCAGTACTTC.

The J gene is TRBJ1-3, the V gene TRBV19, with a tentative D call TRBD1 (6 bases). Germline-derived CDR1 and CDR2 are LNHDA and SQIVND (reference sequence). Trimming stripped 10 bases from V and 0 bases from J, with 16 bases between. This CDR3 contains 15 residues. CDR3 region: CATSRGSSSGNTIYF. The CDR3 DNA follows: TGTGCCACCTCCAGGGGATCGAGCTCTGGAAACACCATATATTTT.

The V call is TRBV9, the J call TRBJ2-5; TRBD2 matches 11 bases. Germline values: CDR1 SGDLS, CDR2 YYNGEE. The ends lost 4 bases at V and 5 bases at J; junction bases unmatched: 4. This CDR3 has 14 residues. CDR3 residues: CASSSRTSGETQYF. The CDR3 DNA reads TGTGCCAGCAGCTCACGGACTAGCGGGGAGACCCAGTACTTC.

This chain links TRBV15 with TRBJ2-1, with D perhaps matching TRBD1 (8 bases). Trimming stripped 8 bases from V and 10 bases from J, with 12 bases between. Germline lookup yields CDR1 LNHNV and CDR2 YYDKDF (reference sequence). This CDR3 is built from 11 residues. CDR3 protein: CATRGDREQFF. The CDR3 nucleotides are TGTGCCACCCGGGGGGACAGGGAGCAGTTCTTC.

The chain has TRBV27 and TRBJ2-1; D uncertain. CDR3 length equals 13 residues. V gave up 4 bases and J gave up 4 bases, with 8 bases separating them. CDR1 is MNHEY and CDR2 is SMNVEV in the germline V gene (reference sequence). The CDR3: CASSSNSYNEQFF. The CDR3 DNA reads TGTGCCAGCAGTTCCAACTCGTACAATGAGCAGTTCTTC.

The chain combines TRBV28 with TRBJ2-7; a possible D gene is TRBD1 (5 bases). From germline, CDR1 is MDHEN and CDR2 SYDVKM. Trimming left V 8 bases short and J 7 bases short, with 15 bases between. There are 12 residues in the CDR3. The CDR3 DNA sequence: TGTGCCAGCTTGGACGGCAAGGGGGAGCAGTACGTC. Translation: CASLDGKGEQYV.

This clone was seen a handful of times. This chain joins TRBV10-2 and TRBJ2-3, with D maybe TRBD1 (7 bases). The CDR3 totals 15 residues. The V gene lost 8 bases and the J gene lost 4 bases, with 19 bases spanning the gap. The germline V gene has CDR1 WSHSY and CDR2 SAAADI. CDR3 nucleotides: TGCGCCAGCCTCAGGGGGTACGGGGAGGCAGATACGCAGTATTTT. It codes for CASLRGYGEADTQYF.

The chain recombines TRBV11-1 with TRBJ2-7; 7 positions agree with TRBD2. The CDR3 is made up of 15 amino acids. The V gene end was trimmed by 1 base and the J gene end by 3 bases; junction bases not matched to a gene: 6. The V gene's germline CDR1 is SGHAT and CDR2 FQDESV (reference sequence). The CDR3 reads CASSLGLAANYEQYF. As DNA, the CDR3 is TGTGCCAGCAGCTTAGGCCTAGCGGCAAACTACGAGCAGTACTTC.

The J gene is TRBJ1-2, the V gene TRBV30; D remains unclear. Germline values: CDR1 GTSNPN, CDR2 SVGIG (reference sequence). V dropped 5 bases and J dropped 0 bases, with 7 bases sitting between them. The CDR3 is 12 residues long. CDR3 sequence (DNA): TGTGCCTGGGGGAGGGCTAACTATGGCTACACCTTC. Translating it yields CAWGRANYGYTF.

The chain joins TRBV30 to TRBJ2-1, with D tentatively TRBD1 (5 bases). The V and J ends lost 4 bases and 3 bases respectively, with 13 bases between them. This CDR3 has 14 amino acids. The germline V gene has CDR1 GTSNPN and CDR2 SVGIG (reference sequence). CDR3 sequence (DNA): TGTGCCTGGACCAGGGATGCTTTCTACAATGAGCAGTTCTTC. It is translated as CAWTRDAFYNEQFF.

CDR3 amino acids: CASSGLAGGGGTDTQYF. The CDR3 region has the DNA TGTGCCAGCTCGGGACTAGCGGGAGGAGGGGGCACAGATACGCAGTATTTT. The chain combines TRBV27 with TRBJ2-3; 15 positions agree with TRBD2. CDR3 length: 17 residues. Per germline, CDR1 MNHEY and CDR2 SMNVEV (reference sequence). V lost 8 bases and J lost 1; bases outside the gene matches: 7.